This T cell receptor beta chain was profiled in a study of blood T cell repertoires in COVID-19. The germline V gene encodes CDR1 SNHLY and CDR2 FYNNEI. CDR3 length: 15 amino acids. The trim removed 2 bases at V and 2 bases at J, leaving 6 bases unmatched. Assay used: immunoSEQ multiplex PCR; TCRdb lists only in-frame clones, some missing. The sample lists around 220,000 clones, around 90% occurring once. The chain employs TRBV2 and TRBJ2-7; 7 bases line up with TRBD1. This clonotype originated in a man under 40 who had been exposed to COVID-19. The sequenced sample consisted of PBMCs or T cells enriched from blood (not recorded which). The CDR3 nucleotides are TGTGCCAGCAGTGAATTGACAGGGCTAACCTACGAGCAGTACTTC. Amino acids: CASSELTGLTYEQYF.